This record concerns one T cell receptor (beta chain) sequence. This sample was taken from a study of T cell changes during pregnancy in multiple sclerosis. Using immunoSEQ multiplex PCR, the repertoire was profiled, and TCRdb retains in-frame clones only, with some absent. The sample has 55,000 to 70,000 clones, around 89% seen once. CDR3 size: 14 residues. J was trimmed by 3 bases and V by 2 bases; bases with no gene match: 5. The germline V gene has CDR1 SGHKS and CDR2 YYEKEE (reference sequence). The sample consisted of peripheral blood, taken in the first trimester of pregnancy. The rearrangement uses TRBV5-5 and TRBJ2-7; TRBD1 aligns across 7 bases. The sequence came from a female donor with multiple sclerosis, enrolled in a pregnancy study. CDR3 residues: CASSFRDRDYEQYF. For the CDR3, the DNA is TGTGCCAGCAGCTTCCGGGACAGAGACTACGAGCAGTACTTC.